This TCR beta chain was documented in a study of monozygotic twins with inflammatory bowel disease. This CDR3 is built from 15 residues. Germline V CDR1 and CDR2: SGHTA, FQGTGA. A remark on this clonotype: The antigen remains undetermined.

TCRdb processed the 5' RACE reads again and assigns one entry to each CDR3 protein, with no DNA. This sample's table has some 100,000 distinct CDR3 sequences. Study observations and caveats: Other individuals had fewer clonotypes in common with IBD patients than with healthy twins, especially with disease activity. Telling apart the different T cell subtypes was not possible.

The V gene is TRBV7-3, the J gene TRBJ2-3; the D call of TRBD2 rests on TCRdb alone, since no DNA is present to check it. The sequence was collected from a human donor with ulcerative colitis or Crohn's disease, or a healthy co-twin of an affected twin (not recorded which). The sequenced sample was blood. The CDR3 sequence: CASSSGRTLTDTQYF.